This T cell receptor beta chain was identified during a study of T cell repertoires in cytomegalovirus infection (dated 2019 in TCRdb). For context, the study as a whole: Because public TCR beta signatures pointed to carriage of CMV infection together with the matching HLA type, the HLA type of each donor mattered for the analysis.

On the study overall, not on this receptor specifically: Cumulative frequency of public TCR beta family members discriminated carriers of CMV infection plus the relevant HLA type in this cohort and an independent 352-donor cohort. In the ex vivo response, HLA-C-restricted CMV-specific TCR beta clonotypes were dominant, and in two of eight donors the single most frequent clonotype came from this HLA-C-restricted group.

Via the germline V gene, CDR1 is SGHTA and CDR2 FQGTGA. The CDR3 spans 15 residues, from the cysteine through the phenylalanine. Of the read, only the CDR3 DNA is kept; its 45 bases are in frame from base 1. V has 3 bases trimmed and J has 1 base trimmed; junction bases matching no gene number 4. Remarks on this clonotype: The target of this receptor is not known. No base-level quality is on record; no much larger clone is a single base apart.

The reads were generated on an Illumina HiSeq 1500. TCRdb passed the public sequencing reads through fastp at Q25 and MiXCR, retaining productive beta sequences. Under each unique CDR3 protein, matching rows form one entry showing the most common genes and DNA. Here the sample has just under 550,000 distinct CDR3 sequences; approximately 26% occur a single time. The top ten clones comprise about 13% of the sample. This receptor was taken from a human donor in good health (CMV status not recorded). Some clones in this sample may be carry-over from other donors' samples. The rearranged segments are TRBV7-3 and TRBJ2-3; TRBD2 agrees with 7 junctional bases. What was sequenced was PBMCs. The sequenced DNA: TGTGCCAGCAGCTTCGGGGGAGGGCGCACAGATACGCAGTATTTT. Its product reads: CASSFGGGRTDTQYF.